What follows are 18 T cell receptor beta chains derived from one specimen sequenced in a study of OX40 agonist ivuxolimab in advanced cancers. Some clones are missing from TCRdb's copy, which holds only in-frame ones; the method was immunoSEQ multiplex PCR. The sample has roughly 80,000 clones; 85% are singletons. Sequencing used CD4+ or CD8+ T cells sorted from blood, obtained in a trial of the OX40 agonist ivuxolimab. All receptors derive from an adult with an advanced solid tumor such as melanoma, head and neck, liver or kidney cancer.

The V gene is TRBV5-4, the J gene TRBJ1-6, with 7 bases matching TRBD1. V shed 4 bases and J 0 bases; nucleotides not matched to a gene: 4. This CDR3 spans 16 amino acids. Germline lookup yields CDR1 SGHNT and CDR2 YYREEE (reference sequence). The CDR3 spells CASSRDSSSYNSPLHF. CDR3 DNA: TGTGCCAGCAGCCGGGACAGTAGCTCCTATAATTCACCCCTCCACTTT.

The rearrangement joins TRBV7-2 to TRBJ2-3; D call uncertain. The CDR3 has 14 amino acids. The germline V gene has CDR1 SGHTA and CDR2 FQGNSA. Trimming shortened V by 5 bases and J by 4 bases, and 13 bases separated the two germline ends. CDR3 in amino acids: CASSPSRVSDTQYF. CDR3 sequence (DNA): TGTGCCAGCAGCCCCTCTAGGGTCTCAGATACGCAGTATTTT.

The rearrangement links TRBV5-1 to TRBJ2-5; D is ambiguous. The CDR3 consists of 16 residues. The V gene's germline CDR1 is SGHRS and CDR2 YFSETQ. Trimming removed 0 bases at V and 5 bases at J, with 17 bases between. The CDR3 here is CASSLVKGRLWETQYF. In nucleotides, the CDR3 is TGCGCCAGCAGCTTGGTAAAGGGCCGCCTGTGGGAGACCCAGTACTTC.

This clone was recorded once. The chain combines TRBV5-1 with TRBJ1-1; TRBD1 is a possible D gene (6 bases). The CDR3 has 14 residues. Germline V CDR1 and CDR2: SGHRS, YFSETQ. With 2 bases removed from V and 10 bases from J, the gap between germline ends came to 18 bases. The CDR3 nucleotides are TGCGCCAGCAGCTTCACCCGGACAGTCACGGGAGCTTTCTTT. Its translation: CASSFTRTVTGAFF.

The rearrangement uses TRBV2 and TRBJ1-2, with D unresolved. Germline CDR1 reads SNHLY; CDR2 reads FYNNEI. Trimming left V 7 bases short and J 0 bases short, with 12 bases between. This CDR3 has 14 amino acids. CDR3 bases: TGTGCCAGCATGTTACAGTTAGCTAACTATGGCTACACCTTC. It yields the protein CASMLQLANYGYTF.

This chain links TRBV5-8 with TRBJ2-2; 7 nucleotides agree with TRBD1. V lost 4 bases and J lost 4; bases outside the gene matches: 4. The CDR3 has 14 amino acids. Germline V CDR1 and CDR2: SGHTS, YDEGEE. This CDR3 is CASSLGQVTGELFF. DNA of the CDR3: TGTGCCAGCAGCCTCGGACAGGTCACCGGGGAGCTGTTTTTT.

V usage is TRBV2 and J usage is TRBJ2-3; D is possibly TRBD1 (5 bases). Germline CDR1 SNHLY, CDR2 FYNNEI. Trimming pared 6 bases from V and 0 bases from J, leaving 13 bases between. CDR3 size: 15 residues. The CDR3: CASSSRGGSTDTQYF. In DNA, the CDR3 is TGTGCCAGCAGCTCTAGGGGCGGTAGCACAGATACGCAGTATTTT.

The rearrangement links TRBV11-2 to TRBJ2-1, with unresolved D. V lost 5 bases and J 9 bases, leaving 20 bases between the germline ends. Germline assignment: CDR1 SGHAT and CDR2 FQNNGV. This CDR3 comprises 15 residues. The CDR3 DNA follows: TGTGCCAGCAGCCCAGCCAGCAATCCATGGCTTGAGCAGTTCTTC. This gives the protein CASSPASNPWLEQFF.

This clone was seen just once. The V gene is TRBV7-3, the J gene TRBJ2-7; maybe TRBD2 (5 bases). Germline V gene lookup returns CDR1 SGHTA and CDR2 FQGTGA. The CDR3 runs 13 residues. Trimming removed 2 bases from V and 6 bases from J, with 11 bases in between. DNA for the CDR3: TGTGCCAGCAGCTTAGTAAGGGCGGGCGAGCAGTACTTC. This sequence encodes CASSLVRAGEQYF.

This rearrangement joins TRBV11-2 to TRBJ2-1; D is perhaps TRBD2 (5 bases). This CDR3 comprises 15 residues. V shed 2 bases and J shed 7 bases, with 15 bases lying between them. The germline V gene has CDR1 SGHAT and CDR2 FQNNGV. CDR3 amino acids: CASSLPGKVGNEQFF. CDR3 nucleotide sequence: TGTGCCAGCAGCTTACCGGGAAAAGTCGGGAATGAGCAGTTCTTC.

The J gene is TRBJ1-3, the V gene TRBV5-1, with D possibly being TRBD1 (5 bases). CDR1 is SGHRS and CDR2 is YFSETQ in the germline V gene. Trimming removed 3 bases at V and 0 bases at J, with 19 bases between. The CDR3 is made up of 18 amino acids. This CDR3 is CASSSAGHGSSSGNTIYF. DNA for the CDR3: TGCGCCAGCAGCTCTGCCGGACATGGGTCCTCCTCTGGAAACACCATATATTTT.

The sample holds a few counts of this clone. The chain links TRBV30 to TRBJ2-2; no reliable D call. The V end lost 3 bases, the J end lost 7 bases, and 9 bases lay between the germline ends. The germline V gene has CDR1 GTSNPN and CDR2 SVGIG (reference sequence). There are 12 residues in the CDR3. The CDR3 sequence is CAWRHGIGELFF. The CDR3 DNA reads as TGTGCCTGGAGACATGGGATCGGGGAGCTGTTTTTT.

CDR3 nucleotides: TGTGCCATCAGTGGGGGGGCAGAGCGAGAGACCCAGTACTTC. Amino acids: CAISGGAERETQYF. The genes are TRBV10-3 and TRBJ2-5; the D gene could be TRBD1 or TRBD2 (6 bases each). Looked up from germline, CDR1 is ENHRY and CDR2 is SYGVKD. Between the trimmed V and J ends, which lost 4 bases and 4 bases, there was a span of 13 bases. This CDR3 has 14 residues.

The chain carries TRBV7-2 and TRBJ1-2; TRBD1 aligns across 8 bases. The germline CDR1 and CDR2 sequences are SGHTA and FQGNSA. CDR3 length equals 15 residues. V lost 5 bases, J lost 4 bases, and 9 bases stayed unmatched. CDR3 in amino acids: CASSSGQGTIYGYTF. As DNA, the CDR3 is TGTGCCAGCAGCAGTGGACAGGGAACAATCTATGGCTACACCTTC.

The genes are TRBV6-1 and TRBJ2-7; D uncertain. The CDR3 loop spans 16 amino acids. Germline loops: CDR1 MNHNS, CDR2 SASEGT. The V end lost 3 bases, the J end lost 3 bases, and 18 bases lay between the germline ends. The CDR3 nucleotides read TGTGCCAGCAGTGACAGGCCGACCGTCAAAGACTACGAGCAGTACTTC. As protein: CASSDRPTVKDYEQYF.

The chain is built from TRBV6-5 and TRBJ2-6, with D perhaps matching TRBD1 or TRBD2 (6 bases each). This CDR3 is 15 amino acids long. The V gene lost 8 bases and the J gene lost 2 bases, with 13 bases spanning the gap. Germline V CDR1 and CDR2: MNHEY, SVGAGI. As DNA, the CDR3 is TGTGCCAGCCAAACCGGGGGCCCTGGGGCCAACGTCCTGACTTTC. Translation: CASQTGGPGANVLTF.

This rearrangement joins TRBV19 to TRBJ2-5; D unclear. The CDR3 has 14 residues. V shed 5 bases and J shed 5 bases, with 15 bases lying between them. Germline CDR1 reads LNHDA; CDR2 reads SQIVND (reference sequence). CDR3 sequence reads: CASSPRSLGETQYF. The CDR3 region has the DNA TGTGCCAGTAGTCCTAGAAGTCTGGGGGAGACCCAGTACTTC.

The V gene is TRBV5-1, the J gene TRBJ2-5; D perhaps matches TRBD2 (6 bases). The V gene lost 3 bases and the J gene lost 0 bases, with 15 bases spanning the gap. The CDR3 is made up of 16 amino acids. Germline V lookup: CDR1 SGHRS, CDR2 YFSETQ. The DNA of the CDR3 is TGCGCCAGCAGCTCGGGACTCTCGAGTTACCAAGAGACCCAGTACTTC. Protein sequence: CASSSGLSSYQETQYF.